Shown below are 17 T cell receptor beta chains from a single sample sequenced in a study of cytomegalovirus exposure and HLA in healthy donors. TCRdb keeps only in-frame clones here, not all; method: immunoSEQ multiplex PCR. The data show more than 200,000 clones, less than 90% seen once. The sequencing input was PBMCs. These receptors were taken from a man aged 18-30 years in good health and CMV-seropositive.

J is TRBJ2-5 and V is TRBV9; the D gene is possibly TRBD1 (6 bases). V lost 1 base and J 2 bases, leaving 12 bases between the germline ends. The CDR3 extends over 15 amino acids. The germline gives CDR1 SGDLS, CDR2 YYNGEE. The CDR3 spells CASSVRGGPQETQYF. DNA of the CDR3: TGTGCCAGCAGCGTAAGAGGGGGTCCTCAAGAGACCCAGTACTTC.

The chain uses TRBV27 and TRBJ2-2; the match to TRBD1 covers 7 bases. This CDR3 is 16 amino acids long. Germline V lookup: CDR1 MNHEY, CDR2 SMNVEV (reference sequence). Germline trimming cut 3 bases from V and 6 bases from J; bases unmatched to any gene: 10. The CDR3 DNA sequence: TGTGCCAGCAGTTTCCTCGACAGGGTTTCATCCGGGGAGCTGTTTTTT. Translating gives CASSFLDRVSSGELFF.

The rearrangement uses TRBV27 and TRBJ2-3; no firm D call. The CDR3 has 14 residues. The germline CDR1 and CDR2 sequences are MNHEY and SMNVEV (reference sequence). Trimming left V 3 bases short and J 5 bases short, with 12 bases between. CDR3 in amino acids: CASSFPGRLDTQYF. CDR3 DNA: TGTGCCAGCAGTTTCCCCGGACGATTAGATACGCAGTATTTT.

The V call is TRBV9, the J call TRBJ1-2; no reliable D call. V was pared by 0 bases and J by 4 bases, with 10 bases between. The CDR3 has 14 amino acids. In germline, CDR1 is SGDLS, CDR2 YYNGEE. This CDR3 reads CASSVGVSRYGYTF. The CDR3 DNA follows: TGTGCCAGCAGCGTAGGAGTCTCACGCTATGGCTACACCTTC.

The rearrangement joins TRBV5-1 to TRBJ1-1; D ambiguous. Looked up from germline, CDR1 is SGHRS and CDR2 is YFSETQ. Between the trimmed V and J ends, which lost 5 bases and 0 bases, there was a span of 14 bases. The CDR3 consists of 15 residues. The CDR3 protein is CASRYSASLNTEAFF. CDR3 DNA sequence: TGCGCCAGCAGGTACAGTGCCAGCCTGAACACTGAAGCTTTCTTT.

The chain is built from TRBV6-1 and TRBJ2-7, with 11 bases lining up with TRBD1. Trimming cost V 5 bases and J 2 bases; bases outside gene matches: 2. This CDR3 spans 14 amino acids. From germline, CDR1 is MNHNS and CDR2 SASEGT. The CDR3 bases are TGTGCCAGCAGTAAGGGACAGGGGGCCTACGAGCAGTACTTC. Its translation: CASSKGQGAYEQYF.

The genes are TRBV29-1 and TRBJ2-1; unclear D gene. Looked up from germline, CDR1 is SQVTM and CDR2 is ANQGSEA. V was shortened by 4 bases and J by 7 bases, with 14 bases between the two germline ends. This CDR3 is built from 13 residues. The CDR3 spells CSVVIETLNEQFF. The CDR3 DNA reads TGCAGCGTTGTAATCGAGACCCTTAATGAGCAGTTCTTC.

This clone has just one count. This chain links TRBV27 with TRBJ2-7, with 10 bases fitting TRBD1. This CDR3 comprises 15 residues. V was pared by 6 bases and J by 5 bases, with 10 bases of the junction left unmatched. The germline V gene encodes CDR1 MNHEY and CDR2 SMNVEV (reference sequence). The CDR3 coding sequence is TGTGCCAGCAGGAAAGGGGACAGGGGCATCAACGAGCAGTACTTC. It codes for CASRKGDRGINEQYF.

The CDR3 DNA follows: TGTGCCAGCAGTTTATCATGGCGGACAGGGGCTAACTATGGCTACACCTTC. Its translation: CASSLSWRTGANYGYTF. The chain has TRBV27 and TRBJ1-2; 9 bases are a match to TRBD1. Germline V gene data show CDR1 as MNHEY and CDR2 as SMNVEV (reference sequence). This CDR3 region has 17 residues. The ends lost 0 bases at V and 0 bases at J; junction bases unmatched: 5.

CDR3 nucleotide sequence: TGTGCCAGCAGCCTCCTGGACAGGGGGATATCTAACGAGCAGTACTTC. This encodes CASSLLDRGISNEQYF. J is TRBJ2-7 and V is TRBV11-1; 10 bases align to TRBD1. The CDR3 is made up of 16 amino acids. From germline, CDR1 is SGHAT and CDR2 FQDESV (reference sequence). With V trimmed by 5 bases and J by 5 bases, 12 bases remained unmatched. Full variable domain (missing parts from reference TRBV11-1 and TRBJ2-7): EAEVAQSPRYKITEKSQAVAFWCDPISGHATLYWYRQILGQGPELLVQFQDESVVDDSQLPKDRFSAERLKGVDSTLKIQPAELGDSAMYLCASSLLDRGISNEQYFGPGTRLTVT.

This clone came up once. This chain connects TRBV9 to TRBJ1-1, with D perhaps TRBD1 (5 bases). The CDR3 sequence is 14 residues long. Deletions cut 4 bases from V and 1 base from J, with 11 bases between. Germline V gene lookup returns CDR1 SGDLS and CDR2 YYNGEE. Here the CDR3 reads CASSPGTGNTEAFF. The CDR3 DNA reads TGTGCCAGCAGCCCGGGGACGGGGAACACTGAAGCTTTCTTT.

This chain joins TRBV7-9 and TRBJ2-7, with TRBD2 matching over 8 bases. This CDR3 is built from 13 residues. CDR1 is SEHNR and CDR2 is FQNEAQ in the germline V gene (reference sequence). V shed 6 bases and J 5 bases; nucleotides not matched to a gene: 6. Written as DNA, the CDR3 is TGTGCCAGCAGACTCGGACTAGCAGACGAGCAGTACTTC. Translation gives CASRLGLADEQYF.

The rearrangement links TRBV6-1 to TRBJ2-1; D assignment may be TRBD1 or TRBD2 (5 bases each). Per germline, CDR1 MNHNS and CDR2 SASEGT. CDR3 size: 15 residues. V was pared by 4 bases and J by 0 bases, with 10 bases between. The CDR3 DNA reads TGTGCCAGCAGTGGAGGGACGGACTCCTACAATGAGCAGTTCTTC. This codes for CASSGGTDSYNEQFF.

The chain carries TRBV28 and TRBJ2-3; 7 bases are shared with TRBD1. CDR1 is MDHEN, CDR2 SYDVKM, per germline. Germline trimming cut 1 base from V and 3 bases from J; bases unmatched to any gene: 7. This CDR3 is built from 16 residues. The CDR3 DNA reads as TGTGCCAGCAGTTTATTTACCGGGACAGTAACAGATACGCAGTATTTT. It translates to CASSLFTGTVTDTQYF.

The CDR3 is CASRGGAGPSGNTIYF. The CDR3 coding sequence is TGTGCCAGCAGGGGAGGGGCTGGACCGTCTGGAAACACCATATATTTT. J is TRBJ1-3 and V is TRBV5-4; a weak D match, TRBD1 (5 bases). V lost 5 bases and J lost 1, with 16 bases in between. The CDR3 is made up of 16 amino acids. CDR1 is SGHNT and CDR2 is YYREEE in the germline V gene (reference sequence).

The chain has TRBV6-5 and TRBJ2-7, with 7 bases fitting TRBD2. V lost 0 bases to trimming and J lost 6 bases; unmatched junction nucleotides: 5. The CDR3 totals 14 residues. Looked up from germline, CDR1 is MNHEY and CDR2 is SVGAGI. Here the CDR3 reads CASSYSEGGSEQYF. The CDR3 DNA reads TGTGCCAGCAGTTACTCGGAGGGAGGGTCCGAGCAGTACTTC.

The chain carries TRBV27 and TRBJ2-7, with 14 positions matching TRBD2. J lost 6 bases, V lost 6 bases, and 4 bases had no gene match. Per germline, CDR1 MNHEY and CDR2 SMNVEV (reference sequence). This CDR3 contains 14 residues. The CDR3 sequence is CASSPGLAGGEQYF. In nucleotides, the CDR3 is TGTGCCAGCAGCCCTGGACTAGCGGGAGGCGAGCAGTACTTC.